The present entry profiles one T cell receptor (beta chain) with its context. Some clones are missing from TCRdb's copy, which holds only in-frame ones; the method was immunoSEQ multiplex PCR. The profile shows 150,000 to 190,000 clones, around 84% of them singletons. The data are from a study of blood T cell repertoires in COVID-19. CDR1 and CDR2 from the germline V gene are GTSNPN and SVGIG (reference sequence). The J segment lost 4 bases and the V segment lost 2 bases, leaving 10 bases of the junction unmatched. The CDR3 totals 16 residues. The chain couples TRBV30 to TRBJ2-2; 7 nucleotides match TRBD2. The sequence was collected from a middle-aged man who had recovered from COVID-19. Sequenced input: PBMCs or T cells enriched from blood (not recorded which). The CDR3 is CAWSRGQGGSTGELFF. The CDR3 DNA reads as TGTGCCTGGAGTCGAGGGCAGGGCGGGAGCACCGGGGAGCTGTTTTTT.